Given below is one T cell receptor (beta chain) in context. Its cognate antigen is unknown. One end of the junction varies from germline; a read error may be responsible. The data are from a study of tumor-infiltrating lymphocytes in primary liver carcinoma. Study background: The study included patients who were men and women aged 30 to 69 years.

Germline V gene sequence: CDR1 SEHNR, CDR2 FQNEAQ (reference sequence). This CDR3 is built from 14 residues. Study-wide findings and caveats: Blood trailed tumors significantly in top-250-clone fraction (p = 0.039).

Scientists recovered RNA and DNA together from around 20-30 mg of unsorted bulk tissue. Every tumor contributed samples taken at five separate regions. Every tumor sample had over 75% viable tumor cells. With a constant-region primer, TCR beta cDNA was made from 450 to 550 ng of total RNA. The TCR beta library was amplified through three nested multiplex PCR rounds in a modified ARM-PCR procedure. The study ran its first two PCR rounds for nine to eleven cycles each, using TRBV1-TRBV30 forward primers and a C-beta reverse primer. MiXCR, applied by TCRdb to the multiplex PCR reads, yields one record per CDR3 protein. The data contain over 95,000 distinct CDR3 sequences, around 63% of them singletons.

The specimen was liver tumor tissue from sampling region 5. Subset given: tumor region T5, tumor centre. The receptor was isolated from a woman in her sixties or seventies with primary liver carcinoma and hepatitis B virus infection. The chain recombines TRBV7-9 with TRBJ2-6, with D perhaps matching TRBD2 (6 bases). CDR3 bases: TGTGCCAGCAGCTTAGCTGGCGGGACCAACGTCCTGAATTTC. It encodes CASSLAGGTNVLNF.